The T cell receptor beta chain described here comes from a study of T cell responses to AZD1222 COVID-19 vaccine. The CDR3 loop spans 17 amino acids. V gave up 1 base and J gave up 1 base; unmatched junction bases: 4. The germline gives CDR1 SGHVS, CDR2 FNYEAQ. The table came from immunoSEQ multiplex PCR; TCRdb's copy has only in-frame clones and leaves some out. The sample holds approximately 170,000 clones, roughly 92% seen once. This clonotype was sampled from an adult in good health. Here the sequenced sample was peripheral blood, taken on day 0 of AZD1222 vaccination. The chain combines TRBV7-6 with TRBJ2-3, with TRBD2 matching 11 bases. The CDR3 spells CASSLGSGGAGTDTQYF. The DNA of the CDR3 is TGTGCCAGCAGCTTAGGTAGCGGGGGGGCCGGCACAGATACGCAGTATTTT.